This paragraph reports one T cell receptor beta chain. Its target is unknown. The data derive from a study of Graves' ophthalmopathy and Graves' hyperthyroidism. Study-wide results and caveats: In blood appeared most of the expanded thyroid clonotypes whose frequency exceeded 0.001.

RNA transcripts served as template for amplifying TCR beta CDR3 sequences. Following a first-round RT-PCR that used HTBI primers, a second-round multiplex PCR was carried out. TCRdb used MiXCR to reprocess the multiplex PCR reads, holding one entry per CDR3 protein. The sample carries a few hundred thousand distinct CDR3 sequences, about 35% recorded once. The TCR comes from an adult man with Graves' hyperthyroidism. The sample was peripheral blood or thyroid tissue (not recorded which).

CDR3: CASSLKGAGTQYF. The CDR3 DNA reads TGTGCCAGCAGTTTAAAGGGAGCCGGTACGCAGTATTTT. The chain has TRBV2 and TRBJ2-3, with D possibly matching TRBD2 (5 bases). Germline CDR1 and CDR2: SNHLY and FYNNEI. The length of the CDR3 is 13 residues. Between the trimmed V and J ends, which lost 5 bases and 8 bases, there was a span of 14 bases.